This entry concerns a single T cell receptor beta chain. Per the authors' pipeline: The authors estimated nucleated cell counts from reference gene primer amplification. Assay: immunoSEQ multiplex PCR; the TCRdb copy retains only in-frame clones and omits some. The DNA was the basis for D and trimming; V, J and clone size are from that table. Of approximately 250,000 clones detected, approximately 80% appear once; the ten largest clones hold under 5%. The CDR3 is 16 residues long. V was cut by 2 bases and J by 4 bases, with 15 bases left in between. Per the germline V gene, CDR1 is MNHNY and CDR2 is SVGAGI (reference sequence). This entry belongs to a study of blood T cell repertoires in COVID-19. In the study overall: Material from acute and convalescent COVID-19 was sourced from the United States, Italy and Spain. T cells, B-cell-depleted T cells, or PBMCs provided the cDNA or gDNA that served as material.

The sequenced sample consisted of peripheral blood. This sequence was found in a man aged 60 to 75 with acute or convalescent COVID-19. The chain combines TRBV6-6 with TRBJ1-5; weak D call: TRBD1 (6 bases). The CDR3 DNA is TGTGCCAGCAGTTACGGACAGCACTCGGGAAATCAGCCCCAGCATTTT. As protein: CASSYGQHSGNQPQHF.